This T cell receptor (beta chain) was identified in a study of Tregs in tolerant kidney transplant recipients. Overall study results and limits: The small number of patients limits these findings pending further validation. Expanding Tregs on activated donor B cells appeared to best identify donor-specific TCRbeta clones. No direct test of biological reproducibility was done here.

The germline V and J ends were trimmed by 4 bases and 5 bases, with 12 bases remaining between them. CDR3 length: 13 amino acids. The germline V gene has CDR1 SGHTA and CDR2 FQGNSA. Comments on this clone: Its cognate antigen is unknown.

Thawed PBMCs were FACS-sorted into unstimulated CD4+CD25+CD127- regulatory T cells, CD4+CD25- non-regulatory cells, CD4 and CD8 cells. Generated by immunoSEQ multiplex PCR, the TCRdb table keeps only in-frame clones and is missing some. The table records about 110,000 clones, almost 90% of them present only once. Specimen: CD4+ T cells from blood, collected before the transplant. The gene calls are TRBV7-2 and TRBJ2-7; tentatively, D is TRBD2 (6 bases). The clonotype originates from a human donor who received a combined kidney and bone marrow transplant. CDR3 region: CASSYPGLHEQYF. The CDR3 DNA sequence: TGTGCCAGCAGCTACCCGGGACTGCACGAGCAGTACTTC.